The entry that follows covers one TCR beta chain sequence. The data were produced by immunoSEQ multiplex PCR, yet TCRdb's version contains in-frame clones alone and is incomplete. The sample contains more than 95,000 clones, over 90% of which appear only once. These data are taken from a study of control samples from healthy donors and cancer patients. This CDR3 has 13 amino acids. V gave up 7 bases and J gave up 7 bases; unmatched junction bases: 7. Germline CDR1 SNHLY, CDR2 FYNNEI. This receptor was obtained from a man between 25 and 39 years old in good health. Material: blood. V is TRBV2 and J is TRBJ1-5; 7 positions agree with TRBD1. In DNA, the CDR3 is TGTGCCAGCACTGACAGGGTAGGGCAGCCCCAGCATTTT. Amino acid sequence: CASTDRVGQPQHF.